This section outlines one T cell receptor (beta chain) sequence together with its context. Its antigen is unknown. Germline-derived CDR1 and CDR2 are SGHTA and FQGTGA. The CDR3 runs 13 residues. Trimming left V 5 bases short and J 5 bases short, with 12 bases between. The sample comes from a study of cytomegalovirus exposure and HLA in healthy donors. PCR amplification relied on 60 Vbeta primers (plus 13 Jbeta primers). Measured with immunoSEQ multiplex PCR; TCRdb has only the in-frame clones, and not every one. The table has 100,000 to 150,000 clones, about 82% seen once. The study's findings and limits: As a later analysis revealed, most CMV-associated TCR beta chains appeared HLA-restricted.

Sequencing was done on a sample of PBMCs. The source of this sequence is a man aged 30 to 45 in good health and CMV-seronegative. The chain joins TRBV7-3 to TRBJ2-5; D possibly corresponds to TRBD1 (8 bases). The CDR3 sequence: CASSQQGGETQYF. The CDR3 DNA reads as TGTGCCAGCAGCCAACAGGGGGGGGAGACCCAGTACTTC.